This is a list of T cell receptor beta chains from one sample in a study of blood T cell repertoires in COVID-19. The assay was immunoSEQ multiplex PCR, and TCRdb's table has in-frame clones only and misses some. The sample yields fewer than 85,000 clones, roughly 76% seen once. Sequencing used peripheral blood. These receptors came from a woman aged 80 or over with active or convalescent COVID-19. Each CDR3 is given with its conserved first and last residue. The D gene is left open where the match is weak. Only part of the rows carry a size: once, few, many, or a class if the clone is expanded.

few,-,TRBJ1-2,TRBV2,TGTGCCAGCAGTGTCGGCGGAGTCCCTTATGGCTACACCTTC,CASSVGGVPYGYTF
-,-,TRBJ1-5,TRBV6-2/TRBV6-3,TGTGCCAGCAGTAAACCCTTGGACAGTTACAATCAGCCCCAGCATTTT,CASSKPLDSYNQPQHF
few,TRBD1,TRBJ1-2,TRBV11-2,TGTGCCAGCAGCTTTGGACAGGGGATTGTAGGCTACACCTTC,CASSFGQGIVGYTF
once,TRBD2,TRBJ2-1,TRBV6-5,TGTGCCATCAAGAGGACTAGCGTCTCCAATGAGCAGTTCTTC,CAIKRTSVSNEQFF
-,TRBD1,TRBJ1-2,TRBV2,TGTGCCAGCAGCGGGGGACAGGGGGAACGTGGCTACACCTTC,CASSGGQGERGYTF
-,TRBD2,TRBJ2-7,TRBV29-1,TGCAGCGTATCTACTAGCGGGGATTCCTTCTACGAGCAGTACTTC,CSVSTSGDSFYEQYF
-,-,TRBJ1-1,TRBV3-1/TRBV3-2,TGTGCCAGCAGCCAGGAACCCCGGGTTGCTGAAGCTTTCTTT,CASSQEPRVAEAFF
-,-,TRBJ2-5,TRBV5-1,TGCGCCAGCAGCTTAGGAGCGGCCCAAGAGACCCAGTACTTC,CASSLGAAQETQYF
few,-,TRBJ1-1,TRBV19,TGTGCCAGTAGTCTACAGGGAAGGCGGACTGAAGCTTTCTTT,CASSLQGRRTEAFF
-,-,TRBJ1-1,TRBV7-9,TGTGCCAGCAGCTTAGGGGGCTCTATCCCTGAAGCTTTCTTT,CASSLGGSIPEAFF
-,TRBD1,TRBJ2-5,TRBV5-8,TGTGCCAGCAGCTTGGGGGACAGGGTGACGGGGGAGACCCAGTACTTC,CASSLGDRVTGETQYF
-,TRBD2,TRBJ2-2,TRBV11-2,TGTGCCAGCAGCTTAAACCGGGAGGGGATCACCGGGGAGCTGTTTTTT,CASSLNREGITGELFF
-,-,TRBJ1-5,TRBV6-5,TGTGCCACCAGCCCCTCCGGGGGACAGCCCCAGCATTTT,CATSPSGGQPQHF
-,-,TRBJ2-3,TRBV6-2/TRBV6-3,TGTGCCAGCAGCCTCGCGTCGGGAAATACGCAGTATTTT,CASSLASGNTQYF
once,-,TRBJ1-5,TRBV19,TGTGCCAGTAGTATTTCCCGCGGGTTTTATCAGCCCCAGCATTTT,CASSISRGFYQPQHF
-,TRBD1,TRBJ2-3,TRBV7-6,TGTGCCAGCAGCTCCCAGACAGGGGCGACAGATACGCAGTATTTT,CASSSQTGATDTQYF
-,-,TRBJ1-2,TRBV4-1,TGCGCCCGCCGTCCACTCCCCATACCTAACTATGGCTACACCTTC,CARRPLPIPNYGYTF
-,-,TRBJ2-5,TRBV29-1,TGCAGCGCCCTAGAGTACCAAGAGACCCAGTACTTC,CSALEYQETQYF
-,-,TRBJ2-5,TRBV7-8,TGTGCCAGCAGGCAGGGAATTCAAGAGACCCAGTACTTC,CASRQGIQETQYF
-,-,TRBJ1-1,TRBV7-2,TGTGCCAGCAGCCCTATTCCGGGGGGGAGAGGAAACACTGAAGCTTTCTTT,CASSPIPGGRGNTEAFF
-,-,TRBJ2-4,TRBV4-1,TGCGCCAGCAGCCAAGATGCGGGGCAGAGAAACATTCAGTACTTC,CASSQDAGQRNIQYF
-,-,TRBJ1-1,TRBV12-3/TRBV12-4,TGTGCCAGCAGTTTATGGCCTTCTGAAGCTTTCTTT,CASSLWPSEAFF
-,TRBD1,TRBJ2-7,TRBV19,TGTGCCAGTAGTATAGCCCCCAGGGGGCTAGACGAGCAGTACTTC,CASSIAPRGLDEQYF
-,TRBD1,TRBJ1-3,TRBV5-1,TGCGCCAGCTCCCAGGGGGCCCCTGGAAACACCATATATTTT,CASSQGAPGNTIYF
-,TRBD1,TRBJ1-2,TRBV4-1,TGCGCCAGCAGCCAAGTAGAGACAGGGGAGTACGGCTACACCTTC,CASSQVETGEYGYTF
-,-,TRBJ2-7,TRBV6-2/TRBV6-3,TGTGCCAGCAGTACCATCACAGGGTTTGTATCCTACGAGCAGTACTTC,CASSTITGFVSYEQYF
-,-,TRBJ1-1,TRBV4-3,TGCGCCAGCAGCCGGAGCCAGATCGCTGAAGCTTTCTTT,CASSRSQIAEAFF
-,TRBD1,TRBJ1-4,TRBV7-9,TGTGCCAGCAGGTGGGGGCGGACAGGGAATGAAAAACTGTTTTTT,CASRWGRTGNEKLFF
-,-,TRBJ1-4,TRBV28,TGTGCCAGCAGTTTGGGGGGGGCAACTAATGAAAAACTGTTTTTT,CASSLGGATNEKLFF
-,TRBD1,TRBJ2-5,TRBV10-3,TGTGCCATCAGTAACAGGGGCCAGACCCAGTACTTC,CAISNRGQTQYF
-,TRBD2,TRBJ2-3,TRBV9,TGTGCCAGCAGCACCATGACTAGCGGGCGGTTATCAGATACGCAGTATTTT,CASSTMTSGRLSDTQYF
-,TRBD2,TRBJ2-1,TRBV4-3,TGCGCCAGCAGCCAAGATGGGACTAGCGGCAATGAGCAGTTCTTC,CASSQDGTSGNEQFF
-,TRBD1,TRBJ2-2,TRBV4-3,TGCGCCAGCAGCCAAGGCAGGACAGGGGGCTACACCGGGGAGCTGTTTTTT,CASSQGRTGGYTGELFF
many,TRBD2,TRBJ2-1,TRBV7-3,TGTGCCAGCAGGTCCGCCGGGGGGAGCTCCTACAATGAGCAGTTCTTC,CASRSAGGSSYNEQFF
-,TRBD1,TRBJ2-7,TRBV5-4,TGTGCCAGCAGCCTACAGGGGTCCTACGAGCAGTACTTC,CASSLQGSYEQYF